This TCR beta chain emerged from a study of cytomegalovirus exposure and HLA in healthy donors. General study points: CMV antigen specificity of three CMV-associated chains was confirmed in vitro. A later look showed TCR association rates differing by HLA locus, highest for DRB1 and lowest for HLA-C.

Each of the donors was a healthy bone marrow donor. The CDR3 runs to 13 residues. Trimming took off 3 bases at V and 1 base at J, with 6 bases between the two ends. The germline V gene has CDR1 LNHDA and CDR2 SQIVND (reference sequence). PCR involved 60 Vbeta and 13 Jbeta primers. TCRdb's table, derived via immunoSEQ multiplex PCR, lists solely in-frame clones and lacks some. The sample lists roughly 99,000 clones, less than 85% occurring once. As for this clone: Its cognate antigen is unknown.

This rearrangement joins TRBV19 to TRBJ2-5, with D perhaps TRBD1 (5 bases). This TCR came from a woman in her forties in good health and CMV-seropositive. The sequenced sample consisted of PBMCs. The CDR3 sequence: CASSIQGQETQYF. DNA for the CDR3: TGTGCCAGTAGTATCCAGGGCCAAGAGACCCAGTACTTC.